Below are 7 T cell receptor beta chains sequenced from a single sample in a study of T cells in Graves' hyperthyroidism and ophthalmopathy. It was RNA transcripts that yielded the amplified TCR beta CDR3 regions. HTBI primers were the set used in a first-round RT-PCR of the TCR CDR3. One entry per CDR3 protein, called by TCRdb with MiXCR from the multiplex PCR reads. The sample contains roughly 180,000 distinct CDR3 sequences, over 15% of which appear only once. The material sequenced was blood. Every receptor here comes from a woman in her fifties or sixties with Graves' hyperthyroidism.

This clonotype was detected many times. The chain employs TRBV4-3 and TRBJ2-7, with D tentatively TRBD1 (5 bases). This CDR3 has 15 residues. Germline V gene sequence: CDR1 LGHNA, CDR2 YSLEER. The ends were cut back, 0 bases at V and 7 bases at J, with 16 bases in the middle. The CDR3 reads CASSQDPQGRGEQYF. The DNA for the CDR3 is TGCGCCAGCAGCCAAGATCCTCAGGGTAGGGGAGAGCAGTACTTC.

With regard to this clonotype: The missing conserved phenylalanine or tryptophan at the end of this CDR3 makes a read error likely. The V and J genes are TRBV18 and TRBJ1-1; D may be TRBD1 (6 bases). The CDR3 consists of 13 residues. Looked up from germline, CDR1 is KGHSH and CDR2 is LQKENI. Trimming removed 7 bases from V and 0 bases from J, with 9 bases in between. The CDR3 reads CASFRDMNTEAFL. The CDR3 DNA reads as TGTGCCAGCTTTAGGGACATGAACACTGAAGCTTTCCTT.

The table lists this clonotype with a count of one. This sequence may be a read error, since a much larger clone differs from it by one base. The genes are TRBV4-2 and TRBJ1-1, with D perhaps TRBD1 (6 bases). This CDR3 is 15 amino acids long. Trimming cost V 4 bases and J 4 bases, with 16 bases left between them. In germline, CDR1 is LGHNA, CDR2 YNFKEQ. CDR3 region: CASSRWQGMSTEAFF. The CDR3, as DNA: TGTGCCAGCAGCCGTTGGCAGGGGATGAGCACTGAAGCTTTCTTT.

In this sample, this clonotype turned up a few times. This may stem from a read error, because a much larger clone lies one nucleotide away. This rearrangement joins TRBV6-1 to TRBJ2-5; 11 nucleotides align to TRBD2. The CDR3 consists of 16 residues. Trimming at V came to 4 bases and at J to 9 bases, leaving 13 bases not matched to a gene. Germline V CDR1 and CDR2: MNHNS, SASEGT. The CDR3 DNA follows: TGTGCCAGCAGTGCACTACTAGCGGGGGCTCTGAAGGCCCAGTACTTC. Its protein product is CASSALLAGALKAQYF.

This clonotype came up many times. This chain connects TRBV27 to TRBJ2-3; tentatively, D is TRBD2 (5 bases). This CDR3 region has 13 residues. V lost 8 bases, J lost 4 bases, and 13 bases lay in between. CDR1 and CDR2 (germline): MNHEY, SMNVEV (reference sequence). The CDR3 loop reads CASEGPGADTQYF. DNA for the CDR3: TGTGCCAGCGAAGGACCCGGGGCAGATACGCAGTATTTT.

This chain uses TRBV10-3 with TRBJ1-2; tentatively, D is TRBD1 (6 bases). The CDR3 has 13 residues. The V end was cut by 4 bases, the J end by 2 bases, with 8 bases between. Germline lookup yields CDR1 ENHRY and CDR2 SYGVKD. Here the CDR3 reads CAISGGANYGYTF. The DNA for the CDR3 is TGTGCCATCAGTGGGGGGGCAAACTATGGCTACACCTTC.

This clonotype appeared a few times. V gene TRBV5-5 combines with J gene TRBJ1-2, with 9 bases that match TRBD1. J gave up 8 bases and V 4 bases, and 12 bases lay outside the gene matches. The germline gives CDR1 SGHKS, CDR2 YYEKEE (reference sequence). The CDR3 covers 15 residues. The CDR3 loop reads CASSPLVRDREGYTF. CDR3 DNA: TGTGCCAGCAGCCCACTGGTCCGGGACAGGGAAGGCTACACCTTC. The entire variable domain, with the rest obtained from reference TRBV5-5 and TRBJ1-2, is as follows: DAGVTQSPTHLIKTRGQQVTLRCSPISGHKSVSWYQQVLGQGPQFIFQYYEKEERGRGNFPDRFSARQFPNYSSELNVNALLLGDSALYLCASSPLVRDREGYTFGSGTRLTVV.